This entry concerns a single T cell receptor (beta chain). The antigen is not known. PCR used 60 Vbeta primers and 13 Jbeta primers. Method: immunoSEQ multiplex PCR; TCRdb's copy keeps in-frame clones and lacks some. Of 160,000 or so clones detected, around four fifths appear once; the ten largest clones hold about 9.7%. This record belongs to a study of cytomegalovirus exposure and HLA in healthy donors. Findings and limits, study-wide: Follow-up analysis found HLA locus-dependent TCR association rates, highest for DRB1 and lowest for HLA-C. There were some V segments, including TRBV6-2 and TRBV6-3, excluded as indistinguishable. Productive rates of about 87% or about 30% were seen for most TCR beta V segments in an earlier analysis. In a later analysis, specific HLA alleles were associated with some 16,000 TCR beta sequences at a 0.05 false discovery rate.

From germline, CDR1 is SGHTA and CDR2 FQGNSA. The CDR3 is 13 residues long. The germline V and J ends were trimmed by 3 bases and 1 base, with 4 bases remaining between them. The chain recombines TRBV7-2 with TRBJ1-3; no clear D. The source of this sequence is a man aged 18 to 30 in good health and CMV-seropositive. What was sequenced was PBMCs. For the CDR3, the DNA is TGTGCCAGCAGCTTTCGTTCTGGAAACACCATATATTTT. Translated, it gives CASSFRSGNTIYF.